This TCR beta chain was documented in a study of beta chain features in type 1 diabetes. Whole-study results and caveats: In every one of the four CD4+ subsets, TCRB CDR3s were moderately but significantly shorter in Type 1 diabetes patients. VDJ junctions in type 1 diabetes patients carried more deletions and fewer insertions.

On this clone: Its antigen is not known.

CDR1 and CDR2 from the germline V gene are GTSNPN and SVGIG (reference sequence). The CDR3 has 18 amino acids. Trimming removed 0 bases from V and 0 bases from J, with 18 bases in between. A CD45RO/CCR7/CD25/CD127/CD95/CD27 panel sorted naive, central memory, regulatory and stem cell-like memory CD4+ cells. What was sequenced were expressed TCRB transcripts, since all of the isolated RNA had been reverse transcribed. The assay was immunoSEQ multiplex PCR, and TCRdb's table has in-frame clones only and misses some. The sample shows over 200,000 clones, 11% of them seen only once. The sample was naive CD4+ T cells from blood. This sequence joins TRBV30 and TRBJ2-1; a weak D match, TRBD2 (5 bases). The receptor was isolated from a man aged 25-40 years with type 1 diabetes. This chain's CDR3 is CAWSVSPSGVSSYNEQFF. The CDR3 bases are TGTGCCTGGAGTGTATCCCCAAGCGGAGTGAGCTCCTACAATGAGCAGTTCTTC.